This TCR beta chain was identified during a study of cytomegalovirus exposure and HLA in healthy donors listed by TCRdb under 2017. Study-level background: An earlier analysis of under 600 of the donors reported more than 250 Gb of sequence data and some 120 million unique TCR beta sequences from about 179 million T cells. Every discovery cohort repertoire had been produced on one sequencing platform. The aim of the study was to test whether cataloging public T cell receptors could identify signatures of past pathogen exposure. Donor age, sex, ethnicity and CMV serostatus were collected together with the repertoire data. A few DR-DQ haplotypes were treated as single units for association and clustering because of strong linkage in the cohort. In a later analysis, previously published TCR beta repertoires from fewer than 750 donors were re-analyzed and high-resolution HLA genotyping was added so that TCR occurrence patterns could be studied. The T cell repertoires of some 700 subjects were profiled by immunosequencing and related to cytomegalovirus serostatus. An early release covering more than 500 HLA-typed donors comprised roughly 300 gigabases of sequencing data and around 85 million unique TCR sequences. A later genetic analysis used genome-wide SNP genotypes for about 55% of the 666 donors, treating that subset as a discovery cohort. In the later analysis, no new phenotypic data were used to find candidate immune exposures; instead, reliance was placed on TCR beta sequences and their occurrence across donors. Among the roughly 370 genotyped donors, 75% to 90% belonged to the genetic ancestry cluster associated with self-reported Caucasian donors. The study combined high-throughput TCR immunosequencing, statistical association of individual TCRs with disease status, and machine learning to predict cytomegalovirus infection status. The number of donors typed differed by locus, with about 629-630 for A, B, C, DRB1 and DQB1, over 500 for DQA1, about 610 for DPA1, and under 490 for DPB1. On average, about 240,000 unique TCR beta nucleotide sequences were sequenced per donor among a few hundred genotyped donors of the cohort, with around 19% of those sequences being non-productive. Both class I and class II loci were covered by HLA typing, at four-digit resolution. Besides the first cohort of 666 subjects, a separate validation cohort made up of 120 different subjects was used. To decide whether each TCR beta V gene segment behaved as functional or pseudogenic, an earlier analysis of approximately 620 of the donors relied on high-throughput TCR beta sequencing. The investigation overall reported the following: The presence/absence analyses assumed that sequencing depth was roughly uniform across donors, and that assumption may not be true. According to a later analysis, parvovirus B19, influenza, CMV and Epstein-Barr virus appeared linked to several top co-occurrence clusters. HLA typing was unavailable for some donors at each locus, so association tests used only the typed subset. CMV serostatus was the only immune exposure information available for the cohort. It was suggested by the authors that the approach could potentially be generalized to other disease states and immunological phenotypes. A later analysis found that TCR association rates varied across HLA loci, with DRB1 alleles showing the most associated TCRs and HLA-C alleles the fewest. In an earlier analysis of some 500 of the donors, most TCR beta V segments appeared in productive rearrangements about 87% or about 30% of the time, broadly matching IMGT annotations. In a later analysis, HLA-associated TCR beta chains were found to be more clonally expanded and to have lower generation probabilities than equally common non-associated chains. A later analysis associated around 16,000 TCR beta sequences with specific HLA alleles at a false discovery rate of 0.05. When HLA alleles, especially DR and DQ, strongly co-occurred, attributing TCR associations to individual alleles was difficult. Some IMGT-functional V segments, including TRBV6-2 and TRBV6-3, could not be told apart with the 87-base-pair reads, so those segments were excluded. In vitro tests confirmed that a few of the cytomegalovirus-associated TCR beta chains recognize cytomegalovirus antigens. A further reported finding was that TCR beta sequences accurately predicted the HLA-A and HLA-B alleles for most subjects in the first cohort. A later analysis found that most CMV-associated TCR beta chains appeared HLA-restricted, with HLA associations seemingly driven largely by CMV exposure. Most TCR sequences were seen in very few donors, while some public TCRs were found in many individuals. Correlated functional status among segregating V segments might reflect linkage disequilibrium, but an unknown experimental factor could not be ruled out. Cytomegalovirus status was reported to be diagnosed by the classifier with high specificity and sensitivity in both the original and validation cohorts. In the study, approximately 160 TCR beta chains were listed as associated with cytomegalovirus. A later genetic analysis associated a missense DCLRE1C variant with V-gene and J-gene trimming of TCR beta chains, and an independent cohort replicated the association. In this cohort, only TCR beta chains were sequenced, and detectable features were limited by the absence of alpha or paired-chain data. Because counts were too low, roughly 16 rarely observed V segments, including chromosome 9 orphons, were left out of the earlier analysis of a few hundred of the donors. According to a later genetic analysis, donors in an Asian-associated ancestry cluster had fewer N-insertions in productive TCRs than the roughly 660-donor mean. A group of highly shared sequence variants was considered likely to be a technical artifact of the sequencing pipeline.

Library preparation employed the immunoSEQ multiplex PCR assay. For the multiplex PCR, a mixture combining 60 forward primers for TCR Vbeta segments and 13 reverse primers for TCR Jbeta segments was used. A multiplex PCR assay on genomic DNA amplified the CDR3 region of rearranged TCR beta genes. The Illumina HiSeq System was used to sequence the amplified TCR beta libraries as 87-base-pair reads. As for how the authors treated the data: In a later analysis, some 80 million unique TCR beta chains were counted across the 690 or so repertoires, and around 11 million of these chains were shared by at least two donors. Raw reads were error-corrected and collapsed into unique sequences with a nearest-neighbor algorithm that merged closely related sequences to remove PCR and sequencing errors. CDR3 sequences were aligned to IMGT reference sequences to assign V, D and J gene segments. For a sequence to be retained, a match of at least six nucleotides was required to both a V gene segment and a J gene segment. Rearrangements were called productive when the CDR3 lacked stop codons and stayed in frame with V and J; all others were non-productive. Following IMGT convention, CDR3 was defined as the stretch from the second conserved V-encoded cysteine to the conserved J-encoded phenylalanine. The earlier analysis of about 590 of the donors excluded sequences that lacked an unambiguous match to a single V gene segment. In an earlier analysis of 500 to 750 of the donors, V segments were called functional above 56.7% productive rearrangements and were called segregating when the between-donor standard deviation exceeded 5%. A statistical classification framework was built for diagnosing cytomegalovirus status from the catalog of TCR beta chain sequences. V and J gene assignment, in a later analysis, came from comparing TCR nucleotide sequences with IMGT/GENE-DB human TR gene sequences. In a later analysis, CDR3 sequences and most-parsimonious VDJ recombination scenarios were assigned using the TCRdist pipeline. In a later analysis, each TCR beta chain was defined by its CDR3 amino acid sequence together with its V-gene family, and reads lacking a unique V-gene family were excluded. To address suspected cross-contamination and a sequencing artifact, a later analysis removed a few hundred highly shared, low-generation-probability nucleotide sequences. For each public chain, a later analysis derived a clonal expansion index from normalized ranks of inferred template counts within each repertoire. A later analysis computed generation probabilities with a VDJ recombination model fitted to out-of-frame rearrangements, and checked the results against IGoR. In a later analysis, hypergeometric tests were used to score TCR-TCR, TCR-HLA and TCR-CMV co-occurrence, with a repertoire-size bias correction applied to TCR pairs. False discovery rates were estimated in a later analysis by permuting HLA or CMV assignments 20 times. A later analysis grouped co-occurring TCRs with DBSCAN, adding TCRdist sequence similarity when clustering within HLA-allele-positive subsets. Co-occurrence clustering excluded repertoires with fewer than 30,000 or more than 120,000 public chains, plus five with anomalous nucleotide sharing. TCRdb holds this immuneACCESS table with in-frame rearrangements only. Some clones are missing; in checked studies, unresolved V genes explain under half, and the rest has no known cause. V and J calls and clone size are given by that table; D and trimming were obtained from the DNA. This sample lists roughly 150,000 clones; about three quarters were detected once. The biggest ten clones account for about 9.4% of the sample.

Deletion took 4 bases off V and 2 bases off J, with a span of 34 bases between the germline ends. Including cysteine and phenylalanine, the CDR3 has 22 amino acids. Just the 66-base CDR3 DNA is kept, in frame starting at base 1. From the germline V gene, CDR1 is MGHRA and CDR2 is YSYEKL. This clone came up a few times. The target of this receptor is not known. Nothing much larger sits one base from this clone, and base qualities are not available. In total, roughly 670 healthy bone marrow donors made up the cohort. Cohort members were all nominally healthy when sampled, although unrecorded immune exposures were likely present. The donor was CMV seropositive and was included in the group of 250 to 300 seropositive cohort members. Each donor provided a peripheral blood sample, and peripheral blood mononuclear cells were used for TCR beta sequencing. Genomic DNA was extracted from the blood cell samples with the Qiagen DNeasy Blood Extraction Kit.

The rearrangement joined TRBV4-1 to TRBJ2-3; TRBD2 could be the D gene, as 6 bases match. The specimen sequenced was PBMCs. This TCR derives from a man aged 25 to 45 in good health and CMV-seropositive. The DNA reads TGCGCCAGCAGCCCAGGGACGCCCGGGGTACTAGCTTTCTCCAATCCCACAGATACGCAGTATTTT. The resulting protein is CASSPGTPGVLAFSNPTDTQYF.